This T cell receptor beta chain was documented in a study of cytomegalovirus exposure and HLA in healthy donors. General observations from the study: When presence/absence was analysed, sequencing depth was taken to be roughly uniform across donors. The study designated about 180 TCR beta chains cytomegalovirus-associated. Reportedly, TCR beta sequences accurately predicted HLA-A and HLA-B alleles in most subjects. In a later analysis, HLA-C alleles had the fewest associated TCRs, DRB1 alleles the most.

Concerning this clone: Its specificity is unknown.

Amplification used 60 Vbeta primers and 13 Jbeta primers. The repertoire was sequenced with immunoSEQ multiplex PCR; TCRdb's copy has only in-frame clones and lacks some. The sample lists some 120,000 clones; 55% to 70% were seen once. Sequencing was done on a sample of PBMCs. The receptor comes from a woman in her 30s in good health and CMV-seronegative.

CDR3 amino acids: CARTPRDSRSYEQYF. The CDR3 DNA reads TGTGCCAGGACTCCCCGGGACTCACGCTCCTACGAGCAGTACTTC. J is TRBJ2-7 and V is TRBV21-1; the D call in the table, TRBD2, was not verified against the DNA. TRBV21-1 is a listed pseudogene. This CDR3 is 15 amino acids long.